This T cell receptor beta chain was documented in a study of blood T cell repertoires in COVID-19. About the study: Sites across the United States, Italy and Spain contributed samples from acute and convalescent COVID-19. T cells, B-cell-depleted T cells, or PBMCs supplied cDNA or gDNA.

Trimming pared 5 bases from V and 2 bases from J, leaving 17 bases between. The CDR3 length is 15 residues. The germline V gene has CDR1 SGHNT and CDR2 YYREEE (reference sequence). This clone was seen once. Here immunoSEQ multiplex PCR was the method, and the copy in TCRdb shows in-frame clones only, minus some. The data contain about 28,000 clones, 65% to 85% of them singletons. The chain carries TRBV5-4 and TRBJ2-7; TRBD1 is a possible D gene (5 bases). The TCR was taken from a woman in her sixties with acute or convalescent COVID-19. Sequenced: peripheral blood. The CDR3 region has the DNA TGTGCCAGCAGTTCGGACGGACATCCCCCCTACGAGCAGTACTTC. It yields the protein CASSSDGHPPYEQYF.